This is a list of T cell receptor beta chains from one sample in a study of CD8 T cells in ankylosing spondylitis. TCRdb processed the 5' RACE reads anew with MiXCR; each CDR3 protein has one entry. The data contain about 840,000 distinct CDR3 sequences, about an eighth of them singletons. The material sequenced was blood, either unsorted or a sorted T cell fraction (not recorded which). These receptors were taken from a male donor with ankylosing spondylitis. Both conserved end residues are part of each CDR3. The order of the fields is J gene, clone size, D gene, V gene, CDR3 protein, CDR3 DNA. A D gene is named only where the DNA matches it firmly. Some rows mark clone size as missing; the rest say once, few, many or name a class of expanded clone.

J gene: TRBJ2-2; clone size: many; D gene: -; V gene: TRBV7-2; CDR3 protein: CASSLTGNTGELFF; CDR3 DNA: TGCGCCAGCAGCTTGACGGGGAACACCGGGGAGCTGTTTTTT
J gene: TRBJ2-5; clone size: few; D gene: TRBD1; V gene: TRBV18; CDR3 protein: CASSPRNIGQGDVRTQYF; CDR3 DNA: TGTGCCAGCTCACCACGAAATATTGGACAGGGCGATGTGAGGACCCAGTACTTC
J gene: TRBJ2-1; clone size: few; D gene: -; V gene: TRBV5-1; CDR3 protein: CASSPAVQLHEQFF; CDR3 DNA: TGCGCCAGCAGCCCAGCAGTCCAACTCCATGAGCAGTTCTTC
J gene: TRBJ2-3; clone size: many; D gene: TRBD2; V gene: TRBV10-3; CDR3 protein: CAISEGLAGVTDTQYF; CDR3 DNA: TGTGCCATCAGTGAGGGACTAGCGGGGGTCACAGATACGCAGTATTTT
J gene: TRBJ2-7; clone size: many; D gene: -; V gene: TRBV6-1; CDR3 protein: CASRGYEQYF; CDR3 DNA: TGTGCCAGCAGAGGATACGAGCAGTACTTC
J gene: TRBJ1-2; clone size: few; D gene: -; V gene: TRBV7-9; CDR3 protein: CASSDGGTVGYTF; CDR3 DNA: TGTGCCAGCAGCGACGGGGGAACGGTTGGCTACACCTTC
J gene: TRBJ1-3; clone size: few; D gene: -; V gene: TRBV7-9; CDR3 protein: CASSSTRGSGNTIYF; CDR3 DNA: TGTGCCAGCAGCTCAACCAGGGGCTCTGGAAACACCATATATTTT
J gene: TRBJ1-6; clone size: -; D gene: -; V gene: TRBV20-1; CDR3 protein: CSATHGGRASDSPLHF; CDR3 DNA: TGCAGTGCTACCCACGGGGGGCGAGCGTCTGATTCACCCCTCCACTTT
J gene: TRBJ1-4; clone size: many; D gene: TRBD1; V gene: TRBV12-3/TRBV12-4; CDR3 protein: CASSSIKGGIEKLFF; CDR3 DNA: TGTGCCAGCAGTTCCATCAAAGGGGGCATAGAAAAACTGTTTTTT
J gene: TRBJ2-7; clone size: -; D gene: TRBD1; V gene: TRBV4-3; CDR3 protein: CASSRLPGQAGFYYEQYF; CDR3 DNA: TGCGCCAGCAGCCGACTCCCGGGACAGGCTGGGTTTTACTACGAGCAGTACTTC
J gene: TRBJ2-1; clone size: few; D gene: TRBD2; V gene: TRBV20-1; CDR3 protein: CSARTSGRSVEQFF; CDR3 DNA: TGCAGTGCACGGACTAGCGGGAGATCGGTTGAGCAGTTCTTC
J gene: TRBJ2-4; clone size: many; D gene: TRBD2; V gene: TRBV6-5; CDR3 protein: CASSYEGGRAVKNIQYF; CDR3 DNA: TGTGCCAGCAGTTACGAGGGCGGGAGGGCCGTCAAAAACATTCAGTACTTC
J gene: TRBJ2-7; clone size: -; D gene: TRBD2; V gene: TRBV7-2; CDR3 protein: CASSLVASGLDSYEQYF; CDR3 DNA: TGTGCCAGCAGCTTAGTCGCTAGCGGGTTGGACTCCTACGAGCAGTACTTC
J gene: TRBJ2-4; clone size: few; D gene: TRBD2; V gene: TRBV20-1; CDR3 protein: CSARGPRGRENIQYF; CDR3 DNA: TGCAGTGCTAGAGGTCCCCGAGGGAGGGAAAACATTCAGTACTTC
J gene: TRBJ2-3; clone size: -; D gene: TRBD2; V gene: TRBV5-1; CDR3 protein: CASSYGLAAYTDTQYF; CDR3 DNA: TGCGCCAGCAGCTACGGACTAGCGGCCTACACAGATACGCAGTATTTT
J gene: TRBJ2-1; clone size: many; D gene: -; V gene: TRBV7-3; CDR3 protein: CASSLFTPNEQFF; CDR3 DNA: TGTGCCAGCAGCTTATTTACCCCAAATGAGCAGTTCTTC
J gene: TRBJ2-6; clone size: few; D gene: -; V gene: TRBV5-1; CDR3 protein: CASSLSGPRGSGANVLTF; CDR3 DNA: TGCGCCAGCAGCTTGAGTGGCCCCCGAGGGTCTGGGGCCAACGTCCTGACTTTC
J gene: TRBJ2-3; clone size: -; D gene: TRBD2; V gene: TRBV11-2; CDR3 protein: CASSSPGLAGKGYTQYF; CDR3 DNA: TGTGCCAGCAGCTCACCTGGACTAGCGGGGAAGGGTTATACGCAGTATTTT
J gene: TRBJ2-1; clone size: -; D gene: TRBD2; V gene: TRBV7-9; CDR3 protein: CASSSGGGSLNEQFF; CDR3 DNA: TGTGCCAGCAGCTCAGGTGGCGGGAGTTTAAATGAGCAGTTCTTC
J gene: TRBJ2-3; clone size: few; D gene: TRBD2; V gene: TRBV6-5; CDR3 protein: CASSYSWGAGVVDTQYF; CDR3 DNA: TGTGCCAGCAGTTACTCCTGGGGAGCGGGAGTGGTAGATACGCAGTATTTT
J gene: TRBJ2-2; clone size: -; D gene: TRBD2; V gene: TRBV20-1; CDR3 protein: CSARDRASGTNTGELFF; CDR3 DNA: TGCAGTGCTAGAGATAGAGCTAGCGGAACGAACACCGGGGAGCTGTTTTTT
J gene: TRBJ2-1; clone size: many; D gene: -; V gene: TRBV7-2; CDR3 protein: CASSLVSSFNEQFF; CDR3 DNA: TGTGCCAGCAGCTTAGTGTCCTCCTTTAATGAGCAGTTCTTC
J gene: TRBJ1-2; clone size: -; D gene: -; V gene: TRBV4-3; CDR3 protein: CASSQGGRDRYGYTF; CDR3 DNA: TGCGCCAGCAGCCAGGGTGGACGGGATAGATATGGCTACACCTTC